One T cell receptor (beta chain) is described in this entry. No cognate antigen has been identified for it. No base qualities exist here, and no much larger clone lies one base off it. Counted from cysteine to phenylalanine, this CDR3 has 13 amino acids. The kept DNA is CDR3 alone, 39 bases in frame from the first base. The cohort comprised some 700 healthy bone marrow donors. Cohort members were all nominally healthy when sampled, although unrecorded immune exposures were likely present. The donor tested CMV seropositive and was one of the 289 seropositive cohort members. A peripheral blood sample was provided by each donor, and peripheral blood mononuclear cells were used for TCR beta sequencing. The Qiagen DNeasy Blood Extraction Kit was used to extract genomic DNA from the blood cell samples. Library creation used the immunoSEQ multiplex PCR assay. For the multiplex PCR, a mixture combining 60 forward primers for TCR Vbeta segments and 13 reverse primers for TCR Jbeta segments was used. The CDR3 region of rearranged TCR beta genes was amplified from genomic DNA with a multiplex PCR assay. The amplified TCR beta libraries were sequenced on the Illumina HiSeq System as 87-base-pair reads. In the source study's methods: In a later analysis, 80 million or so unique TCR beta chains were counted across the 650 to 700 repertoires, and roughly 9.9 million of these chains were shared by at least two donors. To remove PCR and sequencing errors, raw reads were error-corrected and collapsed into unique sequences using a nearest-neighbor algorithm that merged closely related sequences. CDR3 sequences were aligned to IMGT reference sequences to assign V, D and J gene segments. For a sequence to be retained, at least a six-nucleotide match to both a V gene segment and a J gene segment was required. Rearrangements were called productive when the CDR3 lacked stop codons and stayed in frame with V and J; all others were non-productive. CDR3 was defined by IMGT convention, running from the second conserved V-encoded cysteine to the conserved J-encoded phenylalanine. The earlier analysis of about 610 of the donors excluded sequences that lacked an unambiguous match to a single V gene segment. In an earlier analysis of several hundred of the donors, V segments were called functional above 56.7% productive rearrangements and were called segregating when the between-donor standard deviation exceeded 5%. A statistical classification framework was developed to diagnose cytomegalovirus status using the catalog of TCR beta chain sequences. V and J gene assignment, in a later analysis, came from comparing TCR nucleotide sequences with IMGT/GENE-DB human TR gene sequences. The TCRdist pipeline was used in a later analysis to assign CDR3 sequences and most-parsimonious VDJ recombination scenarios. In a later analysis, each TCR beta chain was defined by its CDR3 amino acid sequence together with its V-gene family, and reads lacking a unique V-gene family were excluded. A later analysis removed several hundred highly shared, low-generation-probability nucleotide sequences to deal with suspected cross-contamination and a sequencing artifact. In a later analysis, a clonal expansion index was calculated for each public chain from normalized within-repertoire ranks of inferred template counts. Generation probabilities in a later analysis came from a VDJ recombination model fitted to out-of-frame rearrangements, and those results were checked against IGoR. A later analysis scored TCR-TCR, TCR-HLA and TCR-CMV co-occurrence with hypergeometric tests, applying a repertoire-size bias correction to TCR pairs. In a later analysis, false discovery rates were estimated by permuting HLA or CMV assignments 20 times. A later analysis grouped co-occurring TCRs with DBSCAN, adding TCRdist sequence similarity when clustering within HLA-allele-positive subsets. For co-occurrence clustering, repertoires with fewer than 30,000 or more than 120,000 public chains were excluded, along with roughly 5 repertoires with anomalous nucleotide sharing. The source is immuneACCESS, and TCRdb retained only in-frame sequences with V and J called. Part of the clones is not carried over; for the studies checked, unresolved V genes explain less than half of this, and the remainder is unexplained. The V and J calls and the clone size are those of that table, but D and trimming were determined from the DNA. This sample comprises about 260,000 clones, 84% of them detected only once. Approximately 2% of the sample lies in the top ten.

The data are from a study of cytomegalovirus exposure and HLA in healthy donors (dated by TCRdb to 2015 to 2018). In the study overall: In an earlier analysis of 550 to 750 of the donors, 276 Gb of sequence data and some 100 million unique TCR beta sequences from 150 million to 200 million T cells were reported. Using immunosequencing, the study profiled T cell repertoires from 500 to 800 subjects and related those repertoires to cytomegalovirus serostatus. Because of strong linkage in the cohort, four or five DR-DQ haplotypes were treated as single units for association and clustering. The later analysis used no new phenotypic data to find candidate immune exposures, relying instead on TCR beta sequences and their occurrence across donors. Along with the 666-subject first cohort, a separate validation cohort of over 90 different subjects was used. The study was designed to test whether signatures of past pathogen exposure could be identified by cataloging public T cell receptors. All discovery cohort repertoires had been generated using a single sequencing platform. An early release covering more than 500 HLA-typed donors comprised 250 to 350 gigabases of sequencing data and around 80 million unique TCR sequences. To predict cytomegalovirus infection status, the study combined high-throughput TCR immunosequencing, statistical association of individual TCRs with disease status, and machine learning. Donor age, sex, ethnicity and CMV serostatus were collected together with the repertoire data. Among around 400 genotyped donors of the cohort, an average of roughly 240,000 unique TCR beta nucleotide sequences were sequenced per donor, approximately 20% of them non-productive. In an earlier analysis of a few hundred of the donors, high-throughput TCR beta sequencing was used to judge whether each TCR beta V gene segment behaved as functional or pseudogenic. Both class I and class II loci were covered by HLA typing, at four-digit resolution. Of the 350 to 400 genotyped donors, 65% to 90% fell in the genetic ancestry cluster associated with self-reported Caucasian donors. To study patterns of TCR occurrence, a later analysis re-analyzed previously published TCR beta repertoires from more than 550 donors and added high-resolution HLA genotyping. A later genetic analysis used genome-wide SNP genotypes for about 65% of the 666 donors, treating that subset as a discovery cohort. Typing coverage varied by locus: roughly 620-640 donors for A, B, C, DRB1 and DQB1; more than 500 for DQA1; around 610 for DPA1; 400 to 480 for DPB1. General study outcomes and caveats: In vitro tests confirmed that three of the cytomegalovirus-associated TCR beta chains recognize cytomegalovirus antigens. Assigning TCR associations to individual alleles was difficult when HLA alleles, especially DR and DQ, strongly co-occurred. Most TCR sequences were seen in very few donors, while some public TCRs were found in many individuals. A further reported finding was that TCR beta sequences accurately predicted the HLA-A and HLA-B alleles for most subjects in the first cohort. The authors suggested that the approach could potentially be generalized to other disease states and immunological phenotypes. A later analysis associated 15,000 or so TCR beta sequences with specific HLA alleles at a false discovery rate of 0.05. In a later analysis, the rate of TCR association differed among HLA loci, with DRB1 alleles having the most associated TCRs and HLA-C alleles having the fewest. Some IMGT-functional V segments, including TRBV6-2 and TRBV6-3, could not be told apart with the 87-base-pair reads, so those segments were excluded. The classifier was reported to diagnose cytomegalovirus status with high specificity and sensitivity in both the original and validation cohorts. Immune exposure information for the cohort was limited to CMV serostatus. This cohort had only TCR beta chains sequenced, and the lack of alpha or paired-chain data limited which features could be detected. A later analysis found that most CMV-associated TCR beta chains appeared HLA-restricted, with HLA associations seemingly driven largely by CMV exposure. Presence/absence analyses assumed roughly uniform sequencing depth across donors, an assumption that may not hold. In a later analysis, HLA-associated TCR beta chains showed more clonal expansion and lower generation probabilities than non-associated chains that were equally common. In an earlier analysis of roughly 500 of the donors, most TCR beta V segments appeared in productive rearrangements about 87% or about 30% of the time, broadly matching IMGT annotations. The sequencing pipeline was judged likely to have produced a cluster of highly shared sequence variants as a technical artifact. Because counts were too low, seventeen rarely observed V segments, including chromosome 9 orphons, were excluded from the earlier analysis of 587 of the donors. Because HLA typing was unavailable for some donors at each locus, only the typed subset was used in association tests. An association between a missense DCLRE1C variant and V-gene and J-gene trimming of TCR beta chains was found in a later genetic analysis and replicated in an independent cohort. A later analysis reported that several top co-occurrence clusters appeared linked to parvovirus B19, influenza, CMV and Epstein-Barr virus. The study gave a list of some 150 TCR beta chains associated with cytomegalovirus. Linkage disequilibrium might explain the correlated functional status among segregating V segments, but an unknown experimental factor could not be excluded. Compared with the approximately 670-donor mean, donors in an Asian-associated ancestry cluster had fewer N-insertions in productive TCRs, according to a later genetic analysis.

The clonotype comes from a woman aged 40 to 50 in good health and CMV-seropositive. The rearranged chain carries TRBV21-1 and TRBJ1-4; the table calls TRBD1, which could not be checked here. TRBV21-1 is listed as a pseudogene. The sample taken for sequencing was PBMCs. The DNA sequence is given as TGTGCCAGCAGCGAAAGGACAGTTTTGGACGGTTTTTTT. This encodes CASSERTVLDGFF.